The 10 T cell receptor beta chains given below trace back to one sample, sequenced in a study of blood T cell repertoires in COVID-19. Sequencing used immunoSEQ multiplex PCR; TCRdb keeps in-frame clones, though not all of them. Among around 260,000 clones listed, 75% to 90% were seen once. The specimen sequenced was PBMCs or T cells enriched from blood (not recorded which). These receptors all come from a woman between 25 and 40 years old who had recovered from COVID-19.

The chain has TRBV3-1 (or the pseudogene TRBV3-2) and TRBJ1-4, with a tentative D call TRBD1 (6 bases). The V end was cut by 4 bases, the J end by 0 bases, with 9 bases between. Germline V gene lookup returns CDR1 LGHDT and CDR2 YNNKEL (reference sequence). The CDR3 is made up of 15 amino acids. The CDR3 nucleotides are TGTGCCAGCAGCCGAGGGGGGGCAACTAATGAAAAACTGTTTTTT. Translated: CASSRGGATNEKLFF.

The rearrangement links TRBV4-2 to TRBJ2-5; no firm D call. The CDR3 consists of 12 residues. CDR1 is LGHNA and CDR2 is YNFKEQ in the germline V gene. V was pared by 0 bases and J by 7 bases, with 6 bases between. The DNA for the CDR3 is TGTGCCAGCAGCCAAGATCAGGTGACCCAGTACTTC. This sequence encodes CASSQDQVTQYF.

The rearrangement links TRBV24-1 to TRBJ2-6; 11 nucleotides align to TRBD1. The V gene's germline CDR1 is KGHDR and CDR2 SFDVKD. Trimming cost V 7 bases and J 1 base; bases outside gene matches: 5. The CDR3 covers 17 residues. CDR3 DNA sequence: TGTGCCACCAGCGGGACAGGGGGGGTATCTGGGGCCAACGTCCTGACTTTC. This encodes CATSGTGGVSGANVLTF.

The V and J genes are TRBV18 and TRBJ1-2, with a tentative D call TRBD1 (5 bases). The CDR3 runs to 12 residues. V shed 6 bases and J shed 2 bases, with 7 bases lying between them. Germline V lookup: CDR1 KGHSH, CDR2 LQKENI. Here the CDR3 DNA reads TGTGCCAGCTCGGGGGGGAACTATGGCTACACCTTC. Encoded protein: CASSGGNYGYTF.

The V gene is TRBV6-1, the J gene TRBJ2-7, with a weak D call TRBD1 (5 bases). The V end was cut by 6 bases, the J end by 1 base, with 19 bases between. Germline V CDR1 and CDR2: MNHNS, SASEGT. The CDR3 spans 16 residues. DNA for the CDR3: TGTGCCAGCAGAGAAAGGGGTGGCAGCTCATCCTACGAGCAGTACTTC. Protein: CASRERGGSSSYEQYF.

The rearrangement links TRBV28 to TRBJ2-7; 11 positions match TRBD1. Trimming cost V 2 bases and J 1 base; bases outside gene matches: 4. This CDR3 has 16 amino acids. Germline V gives CDR1 MDHEN, CDR2 SYDVKM. In DNA, the CDR3 is TGTGCCAGCAGTTTAATTGGGACAGGGGGGTCCTACGAGCAGTACTTC. Its protein product is CASSLIGTGGSYEQYF.

The rearrangement links TRBV5-4 to TRBJ2-7; TRBD1 matches at 8 bases. The CDR3 sequence is 15 residues long. After removal of 3 bases from V and 3 bases from J, the junction contained 8 bases not matched to a gene. Per germline, CDR1 SGHNT and CDR2 YYREEE (reference sequence). The CDR3 sequence: CASSSGQGKHYEQYF. The CDR3 nucleotides read TGTGCCAGCAGCTCAGGACAGGGCAAACACTACGAGCAGTACTTC.

This chain joins TRBV29-1 and TRBJ1-2; 9 nucleotides agree with TRBD1. This CDR3 comprises 16 residues. J gave up 6 bases and V 6 bases, and 17 bases lay outside the gene matches. Germline values: CDR1 SQVTM, CDR2 ANQGSEA. The CDR3 is CSVVPTRDRVTHGYTF. CDR3 bases: TGCAGCGTCGTACCTACTCGGGACAGGGTTACCCATGGCTACACCTTC.

Turning to this clone: A read error may explain this, as a much larger clone is one base away. The rearrangement joins TRBV28 to TRBJ1-6; D not resolved. Trimming stripped 2 bases from V and 0 bases from J, with 5 bases between. In germline, CDR1 is MDHEN, CDR2 SYDVKM. This CDR3 comprises 15 residues. The CDR3 region is CASSLGSSYNSPLHF. CDR3 in DNA: TGTGCCAGCAGTTTAGGGAGCTCCTATAATTCACCCCTCCACTTT.

The rearrangement uses TRBV29-1 and TRBJ1-1; no clear D. The CDR3 is 12 amino acids. V lost 4 bases, J lost 8 bases, and 14 bases lay in between. The germline CDR1 and CDR2 sequences are SQVTM and ANQGSEA. The CDR3 nucleotides read TGCAGCGTTGCCTGGGGAGGGTCAGAAGCTTTCTTT. The encoded protein is CSVAWGGSEAFF.